This T cell receptor (beta chain) was observed in a study of blood T cell repertoires in COVID-19. Background on the study: The cDNA or gDNA used as material had been derived from T cells, B-cell-depleted T cells, or PBMCs.

Authors' methods: Scientists estimated how many nucleated cells there were by amplifying reference gene primers. Data came from immunoSEQ multiplex PCR; TCRdb stores just in-frame clones and leaves some out. That table supplies the V and J calls and clone size; D and trimming were determined from the DNA. The sample carries 5,500 to 7,500 clones, roughly 87% recorded once. CDR1 is SGHRS, CDR2 YFSETQ, per germline. This CDR3 has 16 amino acids. Trimming took off 0 bases at V and 0 bases at J, with 10 bases between the two ends. The receptor was derived from a human donor in a cohort sampled during active COVID-19. The donor label of this sample is uncertain. The sequenced sample was peripheral blood. This chain uses TRBV5-1 with TRBJ2-1; TRBD2 is a possible D gene (6 bases). As DNA, the CDR3 is TGCGCCAGCAGCTTGGCGGGCGGGGCCTCCTACAATGAGCAGTTCTTC. Encoded protein: CASSLAGGASYNEQFF.